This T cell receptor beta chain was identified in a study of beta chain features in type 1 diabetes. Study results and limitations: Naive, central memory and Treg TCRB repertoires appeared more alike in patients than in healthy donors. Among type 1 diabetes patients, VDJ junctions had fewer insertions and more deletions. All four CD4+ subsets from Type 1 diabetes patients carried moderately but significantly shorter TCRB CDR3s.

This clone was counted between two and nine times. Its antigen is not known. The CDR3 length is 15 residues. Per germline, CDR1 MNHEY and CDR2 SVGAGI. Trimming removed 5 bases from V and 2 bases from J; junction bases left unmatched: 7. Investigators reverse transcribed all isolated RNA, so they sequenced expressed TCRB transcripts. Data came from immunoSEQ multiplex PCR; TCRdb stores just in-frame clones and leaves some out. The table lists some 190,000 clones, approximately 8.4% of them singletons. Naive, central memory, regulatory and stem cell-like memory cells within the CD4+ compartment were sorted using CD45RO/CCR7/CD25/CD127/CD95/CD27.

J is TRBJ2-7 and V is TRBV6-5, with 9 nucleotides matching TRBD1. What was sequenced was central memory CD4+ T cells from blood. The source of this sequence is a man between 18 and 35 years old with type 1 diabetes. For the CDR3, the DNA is TGTGCCAGCAGTCGTCCGGGACAGGGTACCTACGAGCAGTACTTC. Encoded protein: CASSRPGQGTYEQYF.